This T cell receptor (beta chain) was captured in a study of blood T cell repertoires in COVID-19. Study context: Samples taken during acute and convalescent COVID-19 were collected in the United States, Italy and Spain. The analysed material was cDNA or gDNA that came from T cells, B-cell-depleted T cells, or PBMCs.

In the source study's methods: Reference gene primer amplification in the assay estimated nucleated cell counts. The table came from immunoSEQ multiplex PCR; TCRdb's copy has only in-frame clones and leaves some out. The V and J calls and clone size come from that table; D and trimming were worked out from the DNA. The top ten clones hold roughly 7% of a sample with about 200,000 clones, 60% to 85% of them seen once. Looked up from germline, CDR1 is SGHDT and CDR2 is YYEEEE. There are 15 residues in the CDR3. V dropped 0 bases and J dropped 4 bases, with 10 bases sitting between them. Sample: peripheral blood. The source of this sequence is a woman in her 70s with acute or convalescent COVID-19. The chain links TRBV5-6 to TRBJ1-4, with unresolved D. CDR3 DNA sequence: TGTGCCAGCAGCTTGGAAACAGCGGGTAATGAAAAACTGTTTTTT. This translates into CASSLETAGNEKLFF.